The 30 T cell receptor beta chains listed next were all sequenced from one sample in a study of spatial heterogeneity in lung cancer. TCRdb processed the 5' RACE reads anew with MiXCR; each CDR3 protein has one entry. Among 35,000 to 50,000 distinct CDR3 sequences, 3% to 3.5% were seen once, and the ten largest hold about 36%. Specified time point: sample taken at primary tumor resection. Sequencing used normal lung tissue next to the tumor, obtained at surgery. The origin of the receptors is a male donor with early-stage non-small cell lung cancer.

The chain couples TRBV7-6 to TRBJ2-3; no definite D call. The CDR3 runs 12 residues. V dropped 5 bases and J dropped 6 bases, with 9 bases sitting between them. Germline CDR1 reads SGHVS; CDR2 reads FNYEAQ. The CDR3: CASSHIGDTQYF. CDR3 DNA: TGTGCCAGCAGCCACATCGGCGATACGCAGTATTTT. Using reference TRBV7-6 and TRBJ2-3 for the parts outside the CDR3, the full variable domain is GAGVSQSPRYKVTKRGQDVALRCDPISGHVSLYWYRQALGQGPEFLTYFNYEAQQDKSGLPNDRFSAERPEGSISTLTIQRTEQRDSAMYRCASSHIGDTQYFGPGTRLTVL.

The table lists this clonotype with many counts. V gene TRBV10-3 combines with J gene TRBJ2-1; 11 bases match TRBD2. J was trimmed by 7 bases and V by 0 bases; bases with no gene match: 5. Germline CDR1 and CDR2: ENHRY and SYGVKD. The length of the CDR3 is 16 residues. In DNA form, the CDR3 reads TGTGCCATCAGTGAGTCGGGTAGCGGGAGGGGTAATGAGCAGTTCTTC. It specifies CAISESGSGRGNEQFF.

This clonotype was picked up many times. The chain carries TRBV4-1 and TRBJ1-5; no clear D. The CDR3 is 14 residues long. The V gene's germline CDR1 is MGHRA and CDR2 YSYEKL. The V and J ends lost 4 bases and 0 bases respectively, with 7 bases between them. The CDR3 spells CASSRLDSNQPQHF. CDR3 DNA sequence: TGCGCCAGCAGCCGACTAGATAGCAATCAGCCCCAGCATTTT.

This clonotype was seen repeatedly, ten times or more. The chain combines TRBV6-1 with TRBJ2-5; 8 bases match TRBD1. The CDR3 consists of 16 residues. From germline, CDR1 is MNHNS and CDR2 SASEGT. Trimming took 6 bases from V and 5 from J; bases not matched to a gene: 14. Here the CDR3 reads CASRIGQGLFGETQYF. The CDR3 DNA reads TGTGCCAGCAGAATTGGACAGGGATTGTTCGGGGAGACCCAGTACTTC.

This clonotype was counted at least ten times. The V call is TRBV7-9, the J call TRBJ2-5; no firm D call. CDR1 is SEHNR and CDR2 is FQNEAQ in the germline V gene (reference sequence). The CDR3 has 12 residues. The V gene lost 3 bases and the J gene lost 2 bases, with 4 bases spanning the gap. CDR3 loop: CASSLVQETQYF. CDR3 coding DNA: TGTGCCAGCAGCTTGGTACAAGAGACCCAGTACTTC.

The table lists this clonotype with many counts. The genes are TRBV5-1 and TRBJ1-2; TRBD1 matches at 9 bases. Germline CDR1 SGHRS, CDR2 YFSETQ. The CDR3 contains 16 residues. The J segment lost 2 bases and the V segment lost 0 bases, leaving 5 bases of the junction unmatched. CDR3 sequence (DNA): TGCGCCAGCAGCTTGGGACCGACAGGGGGAAACTATGGCTACACCTTC. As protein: CASSLGPTGGNYGYTF.

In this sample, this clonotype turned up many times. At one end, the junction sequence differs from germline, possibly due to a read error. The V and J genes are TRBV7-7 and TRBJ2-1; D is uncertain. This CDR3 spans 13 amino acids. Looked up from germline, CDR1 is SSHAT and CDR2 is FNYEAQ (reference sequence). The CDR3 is CASSTEPAAPPVF. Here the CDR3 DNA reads TGTGCCAGCAGCACCGAACCGGCGGCACCCCCAGTCTTC.

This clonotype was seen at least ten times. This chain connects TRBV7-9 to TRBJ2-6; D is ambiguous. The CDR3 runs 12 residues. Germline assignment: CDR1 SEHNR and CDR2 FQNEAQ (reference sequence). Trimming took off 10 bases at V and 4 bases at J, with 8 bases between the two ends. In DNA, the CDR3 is TGTGCCACCGGGCTGGGGGCCAACGTCCTGACTTTC. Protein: CATGLGANVLTF.

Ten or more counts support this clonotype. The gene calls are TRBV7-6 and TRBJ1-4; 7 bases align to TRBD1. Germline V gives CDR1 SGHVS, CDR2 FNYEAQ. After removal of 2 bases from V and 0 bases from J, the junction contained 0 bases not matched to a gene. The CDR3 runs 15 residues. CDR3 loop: CASSLQGATNEKLFF. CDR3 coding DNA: TGTGCCAGCAGCTTACAGGGGGCAACTAATGAAAAACTGTTTTTT.

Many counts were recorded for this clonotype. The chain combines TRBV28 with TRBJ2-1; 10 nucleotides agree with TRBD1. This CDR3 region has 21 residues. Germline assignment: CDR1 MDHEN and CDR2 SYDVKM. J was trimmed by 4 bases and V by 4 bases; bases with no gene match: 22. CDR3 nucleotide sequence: TGTGCCAGCAGTTCGCGCCTAGGGACAGGGGTGGGTTTGCTTGGATACAATGAGCAGTTCTTC. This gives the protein CASSSRLGTGVGLLGYNEQFF.

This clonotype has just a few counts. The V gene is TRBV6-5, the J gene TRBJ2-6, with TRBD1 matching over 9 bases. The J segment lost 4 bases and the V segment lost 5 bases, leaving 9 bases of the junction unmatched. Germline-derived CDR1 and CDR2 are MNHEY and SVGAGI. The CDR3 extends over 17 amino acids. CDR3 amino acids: CASSQTGGAAGANVLTF. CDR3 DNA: TGTGCCAGCAGTCAAACAGGGGGCGCGGCCGGGGCCAACGTCCTGACTTTC.

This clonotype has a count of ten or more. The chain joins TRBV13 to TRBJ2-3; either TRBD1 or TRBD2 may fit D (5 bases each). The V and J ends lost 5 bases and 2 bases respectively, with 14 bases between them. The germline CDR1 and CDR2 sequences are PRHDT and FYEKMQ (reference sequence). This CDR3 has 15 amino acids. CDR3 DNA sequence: TGTGCCAGCAGCCTTATGGGACGGCTCACAGATACGCAGTATTTT. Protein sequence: CASSLMGRLTDTQYF.

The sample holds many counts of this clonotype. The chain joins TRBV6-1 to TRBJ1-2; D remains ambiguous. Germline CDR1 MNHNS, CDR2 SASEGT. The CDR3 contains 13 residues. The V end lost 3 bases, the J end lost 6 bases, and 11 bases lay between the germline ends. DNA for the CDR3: TGTGCCAGCAGTGAGAAGGTGGTCCATGGCTACACCTTC. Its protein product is CASSEKVVHGYTF.

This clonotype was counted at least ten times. The CDR3 DNA reads as TGTGCCAGCCGCTTCTTGGGCAATCAGCCCCAGCATTTT. The encoded protein is CASRFLGNQPQHF. The chain employs TRBV28 and TRBJ1-5; no clear D. CDR3 size: 13 residues. V gave up 8 bases and J gave up 2 bases, with 10 bases separating them. Looked up from germline, CDR1 is MDHEN and CDR2 is SYDVKM. The entire variable domain, with the rest obtained from reference TRBV28 and TRBJ1-5, is as follows: DVKVTQSSRYLVKRTGEKVFLECVQDMDHENMFWYRQDPGLGLRLIYFSYDVKMKEKGDIPEGYSVSREKKERFSLILESASTNQTSMYLCASRFLGNQPQHFGDGTRLSIL.

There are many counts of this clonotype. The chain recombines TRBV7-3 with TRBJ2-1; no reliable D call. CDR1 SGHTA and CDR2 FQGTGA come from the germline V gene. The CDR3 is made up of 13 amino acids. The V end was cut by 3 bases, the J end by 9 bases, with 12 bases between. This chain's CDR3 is CASSLYPRTEQFF. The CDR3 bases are TGTGCCAGCAGCTTGTACCCTAGGACTGAGCAGTTCTTC.

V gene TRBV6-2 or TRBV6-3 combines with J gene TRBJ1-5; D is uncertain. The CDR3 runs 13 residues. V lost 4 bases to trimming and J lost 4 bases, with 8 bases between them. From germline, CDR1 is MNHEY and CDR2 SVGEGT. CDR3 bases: TGTGCCAGCAGTTTCTCGCGGAATCAGCCCCAGCATTTT. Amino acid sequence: CASSFSRNQPQHF.

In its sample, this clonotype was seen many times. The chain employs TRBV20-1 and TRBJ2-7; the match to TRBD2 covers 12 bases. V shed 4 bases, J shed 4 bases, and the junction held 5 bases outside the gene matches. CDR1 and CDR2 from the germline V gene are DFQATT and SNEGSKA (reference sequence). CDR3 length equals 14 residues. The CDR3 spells CSAISTSGGYEQYF. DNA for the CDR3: TGCAGTGCTATTTCGACTAGCGGGGGTTACGAGCAGTACTTC.

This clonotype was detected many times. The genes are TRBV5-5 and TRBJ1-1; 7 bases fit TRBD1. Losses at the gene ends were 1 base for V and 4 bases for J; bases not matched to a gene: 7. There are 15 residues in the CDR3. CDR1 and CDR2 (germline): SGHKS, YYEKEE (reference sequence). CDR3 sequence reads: CASSLSRGRGTEAFF. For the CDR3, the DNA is TGTGCCAGCAGCTTGTCGAGGGGGCGGGGCACTGAAGCTTTCTTT. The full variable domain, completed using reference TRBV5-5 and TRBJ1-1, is DAGVTQSPTHLIKTRGQQVTLRCSPISGHKSVSWYQQVLGQGPQFIFQYYEKEERGRGNFPDRFSARQFPNYSSELNVNALLLGDSALYLCASSLSRGRGTEAFFGQGTRLTVV.

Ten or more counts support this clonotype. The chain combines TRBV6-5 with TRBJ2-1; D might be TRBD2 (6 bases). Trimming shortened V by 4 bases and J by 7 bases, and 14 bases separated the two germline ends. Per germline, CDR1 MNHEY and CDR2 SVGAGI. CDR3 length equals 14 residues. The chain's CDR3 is CASSWRDSRNEQFF. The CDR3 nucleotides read TGTGCCAGCAGTTGGCGGGACTCAAGGAATGAGCAGTTCTTC.

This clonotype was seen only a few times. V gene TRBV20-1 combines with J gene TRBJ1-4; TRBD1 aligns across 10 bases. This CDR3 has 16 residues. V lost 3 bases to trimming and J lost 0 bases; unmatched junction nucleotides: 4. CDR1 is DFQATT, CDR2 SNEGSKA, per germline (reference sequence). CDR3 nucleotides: TGCAGTGCTAGCTTGGACAGGGGGTCAACTAATGAAAAACTGTTTTTT. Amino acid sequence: CSASLDRGSTNEKLFF.

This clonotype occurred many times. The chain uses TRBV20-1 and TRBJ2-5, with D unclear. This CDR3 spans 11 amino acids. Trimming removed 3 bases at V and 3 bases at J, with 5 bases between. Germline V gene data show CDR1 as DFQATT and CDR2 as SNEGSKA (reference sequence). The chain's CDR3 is CSASVEETQYF. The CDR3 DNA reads TGCAGTGCTAGCGTAGAAGAGACCCAGTACTTC.

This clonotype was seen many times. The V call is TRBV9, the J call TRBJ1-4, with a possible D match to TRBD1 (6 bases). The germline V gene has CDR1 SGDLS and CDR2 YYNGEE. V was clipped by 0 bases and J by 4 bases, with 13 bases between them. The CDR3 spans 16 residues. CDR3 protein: CASSVADGQLNEKLFF. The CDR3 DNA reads TGTGCCAGCAGCGTAGCCGACGGACAGCTTAATGAAAAACTGTTTTTT.

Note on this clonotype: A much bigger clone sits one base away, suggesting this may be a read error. CDR3 in amino acids: CASSPREDNSPIHF. The DNA of the CDR3 is TGTGCCAGCAGCCCCAGGGAGGACAATTCACCCATCCACTTT. The chain has TRBV5-6 and TRBJ1-6; D might be TRBD1 (5 bases). The germline gives CDR1 SGHDT, CDR2 YYEEEE. The CDR3 sequence is 14 residues long.

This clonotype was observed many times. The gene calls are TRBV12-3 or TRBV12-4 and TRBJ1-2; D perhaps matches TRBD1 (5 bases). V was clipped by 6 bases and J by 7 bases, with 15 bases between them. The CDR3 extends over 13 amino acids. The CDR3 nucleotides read TGTGCCAGCAGCCCCATCGGGGGAATTGGCTACACCTTC. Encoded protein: CASSPIGGIGYTF.

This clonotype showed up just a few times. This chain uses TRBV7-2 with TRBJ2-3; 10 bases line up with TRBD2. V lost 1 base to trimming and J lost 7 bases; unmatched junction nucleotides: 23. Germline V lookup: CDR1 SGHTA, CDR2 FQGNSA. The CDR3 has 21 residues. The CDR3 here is CASSLVLLLAGDARLGNTQYF. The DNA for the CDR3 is TGTGCCAGCAGCTTAGTCCTTCTTCTAGCGGGGGACGCCAGGCTGGGGAATACGCAGTATTTT.

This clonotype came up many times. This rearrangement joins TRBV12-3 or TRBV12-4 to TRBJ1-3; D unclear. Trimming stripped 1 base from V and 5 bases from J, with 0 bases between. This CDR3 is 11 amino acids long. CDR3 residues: CASSLGNTIYF. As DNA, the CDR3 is TGTGCCAGCAGTTTAGGAAACACCATATATTTT.

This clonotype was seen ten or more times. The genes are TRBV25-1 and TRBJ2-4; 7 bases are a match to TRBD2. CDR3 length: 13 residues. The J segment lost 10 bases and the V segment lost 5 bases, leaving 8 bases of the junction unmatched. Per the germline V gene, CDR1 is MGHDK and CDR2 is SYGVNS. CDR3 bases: TGTGCCAGCAGTCTGCCGGGACTACGAATTCAGTACTTC. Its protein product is CASSLPGLRIQYF.

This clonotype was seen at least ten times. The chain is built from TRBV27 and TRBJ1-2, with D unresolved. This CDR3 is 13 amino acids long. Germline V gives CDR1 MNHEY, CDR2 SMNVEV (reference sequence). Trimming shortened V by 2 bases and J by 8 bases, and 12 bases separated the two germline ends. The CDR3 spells CASSLISGSGYTF. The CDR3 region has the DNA TGTGCCAGCAGTTTAATCTCGGGGTCCGGCTACACCTTC.

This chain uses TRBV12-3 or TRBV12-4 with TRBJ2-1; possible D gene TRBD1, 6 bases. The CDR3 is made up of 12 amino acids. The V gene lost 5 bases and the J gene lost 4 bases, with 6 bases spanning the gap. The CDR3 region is CASSDRYNEQFF. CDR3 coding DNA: TGTGCCAGCAGTGACAGGTACAATGAGCAGTTCTTC.

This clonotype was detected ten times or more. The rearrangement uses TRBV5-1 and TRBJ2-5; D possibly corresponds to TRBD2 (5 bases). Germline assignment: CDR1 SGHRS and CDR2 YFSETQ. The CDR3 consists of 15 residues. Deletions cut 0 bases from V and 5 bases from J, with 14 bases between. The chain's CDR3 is CASSLASGIGETQYF. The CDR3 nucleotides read TGCGCCAGCAGCTTGGCGTCGGGAATCGGGGAGACCCAGTACTTC.